This TCR beta chain is from a study of CD8+ T cells in alopecia areata. Both CD4+ and CD8+ T cells were separated by sorting PBMCs. The authors extracted RNA and reverse transcribed it into cDNA as the sequencing template. Sequencing used immunoSEQ multiplex PCR; TCRdb keeps in-frame clones, though not all of them. The data contain 95,000 to 150,000 clones, around 50% of them singletons. Germline V CDR1 and CDR2: SQVTM, ANQGSEA. CDR3 length: 13 amino acids. The J segment lost 2 bases and the V segment lost 7 bases, leaving 5 bases of the junction unmatched. In its sample, this clone was seen a few times.

Material: NKG2D-low CD8+ T cells sorted from blood. This sequence was found in a human donor with alopecia areata. The chain is built from TRBV29-1 and TRBJ2-1, with 7 nucleotides matching TRBD2. The CDR3 coding sequence is TGCAGCGCTGGGGGGGACGCCTACAATGAGCAGTTCTTC. As protein: CSAGGDAYNEQFF.